The 2 T cell receptor beta chains in this list originate from one sample, sequenced in a study of control samples from healthy donors and cancer patients (dated by TCRdb to 2018 to 2021). The library relied on the immunoSEQ multiplex PCR assay. This is the immuneACCESS table as TCRdb keeps it, with only in-frame sequences that have V and J called. A part of the clones is gone; compared with another copy, unresolved V genes explain less than half, and the rest is unexplained. The sample table contains just over 80,000 clones; only one count was recorded for 94% of them. The top ten constitute around 4.7% of the sample. Sequencing was done on a sample of blood. All receptors come from a woman aged 18 to 35 in good health.

V and J are TRBV4-2 and TRBJ2-3, with TRBD2 matching over 9 bases. After removal of 4 bases from V and 3 bases from J, the junction contained 5 bases not matched to a gene. This CDR3 has 15 residues. CDR1 and CDR2 (germline): LGHNA, YNFKEQ. The CDR3 nucleotides read TGTGCCAGCAGCCCTAGCGGGGAGGCGACAGATACGCAGTATTTT. It yields the protein CASSPSGEATDTQYF.

The chain is built from TRBV7-8 and TRBJ2-2; D is ambiguous. CDR3 length: 13 residues. The germline V and J ends were trimmed by 3 bases and 6 bases, with 8 bases remaining between them. Germline assignment: CDR1 SGHVS and CDR2 FQNEAQ. The CDR3 DNA sequence: TGTGCCAGCAGCTTTGGGCAGCCCGGGGAGCTGTTTTTT. This translates into CASSFGQPGELFF.